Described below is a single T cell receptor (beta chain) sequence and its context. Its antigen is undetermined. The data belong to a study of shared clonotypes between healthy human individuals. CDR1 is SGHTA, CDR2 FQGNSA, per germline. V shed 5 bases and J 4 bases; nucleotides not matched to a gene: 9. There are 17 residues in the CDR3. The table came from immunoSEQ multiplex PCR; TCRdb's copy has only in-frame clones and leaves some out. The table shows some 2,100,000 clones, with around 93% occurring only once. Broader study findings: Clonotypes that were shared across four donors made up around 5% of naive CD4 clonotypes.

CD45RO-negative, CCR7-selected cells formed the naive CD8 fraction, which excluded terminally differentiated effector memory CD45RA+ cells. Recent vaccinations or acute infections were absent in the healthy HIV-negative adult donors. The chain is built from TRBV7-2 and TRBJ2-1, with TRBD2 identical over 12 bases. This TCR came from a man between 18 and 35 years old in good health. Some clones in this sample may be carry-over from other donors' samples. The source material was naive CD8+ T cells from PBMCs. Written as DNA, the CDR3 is TGTGCCAGCAGCATCAGACTAGCGGGAGAGATTTACAATGAGCAGTTCTTC. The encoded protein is CASSIRLAGEIYNEQFF.